The entry that follows covers one T cell receptor (beta chain) sequence. Sequenced by immunoSEQ multiplex PCR; TCRdb stores in-frame clones only, minus some. Here the sample spans some 90,000 clones, roughly four fifths being singletons. The time point here: after dendritic cell vaccination, including at tumor progression/relapse. The data belong to a study of glioma-infiltrating T cells after dendritic cell vaccination. CDR1 is SEHNR, CDR2 FQNEAQ, per germline (reference sequence). V was cut by 4 bases and J by 7 bases, with 11 bases left in between. This CDR3 is 14 amino acids long. The J gene is TRBJ1-6, the V gene TRBV7-9; a possible D gene is TRBD1 (6 bases). The source was blood, collected after dendritic cell vaccination. This sequence originates from a human donor with glioblastoma. The CDR3 spells CASSYGQKNSPLHF. In nucleotides, the CDR3 is TGTGCCAGCAGCTATGGACAGAAGAATTCACCCCTCCACTTT.